This T cell receptor (beta chain) emerged from a study of cytomegalovirus exposure and HLA in healthy donors. A note on this clone: The antigen is unknown.

The primer mix had 60 Vbeta and 13 Jbeta primers. The table came from immunoSEQ multiplex PCR; TCRdb's copy has only in-frame clones and leaves some out. The sample consists of just over 150,000 clones, roughly 90% of them appearing once. There are 14 residues in the CDR3. CDR1 and CDR2 (germline): LNHNV, YYDKDF (reference sequence). Trimming removed 3 bases from V and 4 bases from J, with 12 bases in between. General study points: Previously analyzed data showed that most TCR beta V segments were productive at a frequency of about 90% or about 30%. Investigators reported 150 to 200 TCR beta chains as tied to cytomegalovirus. Generally TCR sequences proved uncommon, though certain public TCRs appeared in numerous donors.

What was sequenced was PBMCs. The TCR comes from a woman under 30 in good health and CMV-seronegative. V gene TRBV15 combines with J gene TRBJ1-2; a possible D gene is TRBD1 (6 bases). The CDR3 sequence: CATSRDTGSYGYTF. CDR3 nucleotide sequence: TGTGCCACCAGCAGGGACACAGGGAGCTATGGCTACACCTTC.